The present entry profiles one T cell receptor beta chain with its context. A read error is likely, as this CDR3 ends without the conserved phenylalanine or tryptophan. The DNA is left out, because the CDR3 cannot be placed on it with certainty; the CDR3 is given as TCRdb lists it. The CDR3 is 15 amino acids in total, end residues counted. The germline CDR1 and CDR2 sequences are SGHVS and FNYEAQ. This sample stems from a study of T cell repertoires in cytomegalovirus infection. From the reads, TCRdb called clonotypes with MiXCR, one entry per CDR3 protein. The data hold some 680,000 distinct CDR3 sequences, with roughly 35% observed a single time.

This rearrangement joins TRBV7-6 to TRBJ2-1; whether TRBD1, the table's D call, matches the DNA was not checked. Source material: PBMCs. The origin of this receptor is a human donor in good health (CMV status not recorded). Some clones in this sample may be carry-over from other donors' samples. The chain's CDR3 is CASSLAAGLYNEQLL.